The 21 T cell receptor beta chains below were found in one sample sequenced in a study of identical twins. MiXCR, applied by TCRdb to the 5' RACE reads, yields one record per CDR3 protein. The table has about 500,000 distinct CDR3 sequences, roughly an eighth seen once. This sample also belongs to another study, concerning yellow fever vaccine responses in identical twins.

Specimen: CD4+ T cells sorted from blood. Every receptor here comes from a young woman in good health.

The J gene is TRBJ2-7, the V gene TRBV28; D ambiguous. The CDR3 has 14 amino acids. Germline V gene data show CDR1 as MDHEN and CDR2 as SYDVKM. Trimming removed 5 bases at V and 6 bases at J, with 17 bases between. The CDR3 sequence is CASSPQPSTSEQYF. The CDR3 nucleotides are TGTGCCAGCAGTCCCCAACCCTCAACAAGCGAGCAGTACTTC.

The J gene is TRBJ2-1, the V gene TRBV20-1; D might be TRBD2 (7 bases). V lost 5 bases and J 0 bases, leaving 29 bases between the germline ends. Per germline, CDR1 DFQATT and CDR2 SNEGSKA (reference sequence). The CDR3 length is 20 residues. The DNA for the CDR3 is TGCAGTGCTCGGAGGGGGGGCGGGGCCATAGGCCCCAGCTCCTACAATGAGCAGTTCTTC. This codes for CSARRGGGAIGPSSYNEQFF.

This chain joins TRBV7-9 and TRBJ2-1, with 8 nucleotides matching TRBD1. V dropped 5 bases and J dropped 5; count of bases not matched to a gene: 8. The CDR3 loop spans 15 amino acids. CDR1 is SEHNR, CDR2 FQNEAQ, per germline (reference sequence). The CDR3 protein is CASSRGQGIDNEQFF. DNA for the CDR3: TGTGCCAGCAGCCGAGGACAGGGTATCGACAATGAGCAGTTCTTC.

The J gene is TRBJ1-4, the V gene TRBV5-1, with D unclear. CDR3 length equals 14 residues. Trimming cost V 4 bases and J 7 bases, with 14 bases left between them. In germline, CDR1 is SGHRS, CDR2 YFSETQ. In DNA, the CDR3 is TGCGCCAGCAGCATGAAACCGGGGATTGAAAAACTGTTTTTT. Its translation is CASSMKPGIEKLFF.

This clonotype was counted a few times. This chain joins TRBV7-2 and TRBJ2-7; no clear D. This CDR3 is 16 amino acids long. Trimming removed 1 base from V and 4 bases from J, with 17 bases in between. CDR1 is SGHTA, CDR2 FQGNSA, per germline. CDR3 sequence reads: CASSLVKSQPQYEQYF. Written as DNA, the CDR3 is TGTGCCAGCAGCTTAGTTAAGTCCCAGCCCCAATACGAGCAGTACTTC.

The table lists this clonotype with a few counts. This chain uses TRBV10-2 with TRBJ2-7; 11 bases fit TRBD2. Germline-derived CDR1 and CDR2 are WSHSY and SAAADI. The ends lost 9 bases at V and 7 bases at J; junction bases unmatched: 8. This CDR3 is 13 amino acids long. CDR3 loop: CASSSGRVREQYF. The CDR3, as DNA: TGCGCCAGTAGTAGCGGGAGGGTTCGGGAGCAGTACTTC.

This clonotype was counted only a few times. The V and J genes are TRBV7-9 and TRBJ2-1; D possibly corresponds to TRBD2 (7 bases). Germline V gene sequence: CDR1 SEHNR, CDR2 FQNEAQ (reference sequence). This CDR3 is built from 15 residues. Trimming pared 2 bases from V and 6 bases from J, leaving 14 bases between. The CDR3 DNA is TGTGCCAGCAGCTTAAAGGCGGGGGCGATCAATGAGCAGTTCTTC. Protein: CASSLKAGAINEQFF.

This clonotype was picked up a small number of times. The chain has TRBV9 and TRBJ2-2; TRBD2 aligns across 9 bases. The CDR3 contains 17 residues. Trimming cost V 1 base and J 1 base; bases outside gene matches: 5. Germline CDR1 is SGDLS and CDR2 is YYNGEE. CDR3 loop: CASSVLSGGMNTGELFF. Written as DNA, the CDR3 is TGTGCCAGCAGCGTACTTAGCGGGGGAATGAACACCGGGGAGCTGTTTTTT.

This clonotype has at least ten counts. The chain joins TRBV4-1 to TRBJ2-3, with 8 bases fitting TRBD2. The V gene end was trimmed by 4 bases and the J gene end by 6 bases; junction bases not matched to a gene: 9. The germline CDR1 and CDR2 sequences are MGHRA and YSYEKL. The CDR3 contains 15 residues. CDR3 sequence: CASSPRLAREDTQYF. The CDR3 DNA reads TGCGCCAGCAGCCCCCGACTAGCGAGGGAGGATACGCAGTATTTT.

Here the CDR3 reads CASSSNGGSGTQYF. The DNA for the CDR3 is TGCGCCAGCAGCTCTAACGGAGGGTCCGGGACCCAGTACTTC. The chain uses TRBV4-3 and TRBJ2-5; D might be TRBD2 (6 bases). Trimming removed 5 bases at V and 7 bases at J, with 17 bases between. CDR3 length: 14 amino acids. Germline V lookup: CDR1 LGHNA, CDR2 YSLEER.

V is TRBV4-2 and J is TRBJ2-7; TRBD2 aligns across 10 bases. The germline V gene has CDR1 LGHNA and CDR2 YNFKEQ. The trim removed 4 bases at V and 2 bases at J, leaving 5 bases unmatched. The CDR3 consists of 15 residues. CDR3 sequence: CASSPGLADTYEQYF. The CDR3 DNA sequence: TGTGCCAGCAGCCCCGGACTAGCGGACACCTACGAGCAGTACTTC.

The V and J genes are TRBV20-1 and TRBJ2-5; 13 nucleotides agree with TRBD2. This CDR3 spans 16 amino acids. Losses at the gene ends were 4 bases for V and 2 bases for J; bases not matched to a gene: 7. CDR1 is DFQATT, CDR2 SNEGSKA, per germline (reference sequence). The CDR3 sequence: CSAINPTSGGQETQYF. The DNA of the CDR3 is TGCAGTGCTATTAACCCGACTAGCGGGGGGCAAGAGACCCAGTACTTC.

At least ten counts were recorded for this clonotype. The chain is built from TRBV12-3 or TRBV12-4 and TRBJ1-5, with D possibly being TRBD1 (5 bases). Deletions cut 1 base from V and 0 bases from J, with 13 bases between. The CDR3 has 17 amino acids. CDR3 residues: CASSLEIGQGSNQPQHF. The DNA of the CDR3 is TGTGCCAGCAGTTTAGAGATAGGTCAGGGTAGCAATCAGCCCCAGCATTTT.

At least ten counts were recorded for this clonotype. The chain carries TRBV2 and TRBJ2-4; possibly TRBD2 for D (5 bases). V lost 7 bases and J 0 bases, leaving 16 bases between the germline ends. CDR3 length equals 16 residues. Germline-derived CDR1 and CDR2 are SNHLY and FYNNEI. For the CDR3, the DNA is TGTGCCAGCACCCTGGACCACGGGGTAGCCAAAAACATTCAGTACTTC. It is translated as CASTLDHGVAKNIQYF.

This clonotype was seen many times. In DNA form, the CDR3 reads TGTGCCAGCAGCCGGGGGGTCAGGACAGCGAAAAATGAGCAGTTCTTC. Its translation: CASSRGVRTAKNEQFF. The V gene is TRBV7-9, the J gene TRBJ2-1; D perhaps matches TRBD2 (7 bases). The CDR3 length is 16 residues. Trimming removed 5 bases at V and 7 bases at J, with 21 bases between. Germline V CDR1 and CDR2: SEHNR, FQNEAQ (reference sequence).

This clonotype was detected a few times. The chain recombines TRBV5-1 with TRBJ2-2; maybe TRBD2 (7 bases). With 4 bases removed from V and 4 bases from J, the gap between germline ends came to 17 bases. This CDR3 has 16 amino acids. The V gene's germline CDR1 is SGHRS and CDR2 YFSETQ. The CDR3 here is CASSREGGLSTGELFF. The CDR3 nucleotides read TGCGCCAGCAGCCGAGAGGGGGGGTTGAGCACCGGGGAGCTGTTTTTT. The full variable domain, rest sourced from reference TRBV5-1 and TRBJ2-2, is KAGVTQTPRYLIKTRGQQVTLSCSPISGHRSVSWYQQTPGQGLQFLFEYFSETQRNKGNFPGRFSGRQFSNSRSEMNVSTLELGDSALYLCASSREGGLSTGELFFGEGSRLTVL.

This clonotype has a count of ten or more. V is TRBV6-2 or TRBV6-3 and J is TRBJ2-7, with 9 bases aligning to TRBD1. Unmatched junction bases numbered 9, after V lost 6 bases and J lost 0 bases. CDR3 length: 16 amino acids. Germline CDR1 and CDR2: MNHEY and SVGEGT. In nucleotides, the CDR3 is TGTGCCAGCAGACGGACAGGGGACTCTTTCTCCTACGAGCAGTACTTC. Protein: CASRRTGDSFSYEQYF.

The DNA for the CDR3 is TGTGCCAGCAGCGGACAGGGGGCTAAGGCTGAAGCTTTCTTT. It codes for CASSGQGAKAEAFF. V and J are TRBV27 and TRBJ1-1, with 11 positions matching TRBD1. V dropped 6 bases and J dropped 6; count of bases not matched to a gene: 6. CDR1 is MNHEY and CDR2 is SMNVEV in the germline V gene (reference sequence). This CDR3 region has 14 residues.

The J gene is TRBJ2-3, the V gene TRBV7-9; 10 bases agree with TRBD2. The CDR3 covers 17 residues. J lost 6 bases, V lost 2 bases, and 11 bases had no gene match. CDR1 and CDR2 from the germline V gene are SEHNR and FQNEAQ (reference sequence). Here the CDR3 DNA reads TGTGCCAGCAGCTTAATCGGTCTAGCGGGAGACGTGGATACGCAGTATTTT. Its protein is CASSLIGLAGDVDTQYF.

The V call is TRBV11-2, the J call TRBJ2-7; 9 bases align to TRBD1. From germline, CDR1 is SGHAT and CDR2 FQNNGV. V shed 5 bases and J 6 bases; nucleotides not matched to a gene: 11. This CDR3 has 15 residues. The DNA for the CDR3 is TGTGCCAGCAGCCGCCCGGGACAGGGATCCCTCGAGCAGTACTTC. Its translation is CASSRPGQGSLEQYF.

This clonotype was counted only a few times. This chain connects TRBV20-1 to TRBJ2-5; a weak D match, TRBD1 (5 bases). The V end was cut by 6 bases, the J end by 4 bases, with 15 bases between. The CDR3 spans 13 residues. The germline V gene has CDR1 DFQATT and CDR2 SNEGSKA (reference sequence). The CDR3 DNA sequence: TGCAGTGCCCTCCCAGGGAATGGAGAGACCCAGTACTTC. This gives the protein CSALPGNGETQYF.